The 32 T cell receptor beta chains given below trace back to one sample, sequenced in a study of metastatic and nonmetastatic thyroid tumors (dated by TCRdb to the early 2020s). The library was produced with PCR. The sequencer listed for this sample is Illumina HiSeq 4000. TCRdb reran the public reads through fastp at Q25 and MiXCR, keeping productive beta chains. This sample gives approximately 15,000 clones in total; about 23% of them show up just once. The leading ten clones occupy approximately 8% of the sample. None of the patients had been given any treatment before thyroid surgery. The sequencing input was tumor tissue. The receptors originated from a female donor with papillary thyroid cancer or a benign thyroid nodule (not recorded which). Some clones in this sample may be carry-over from other donors' samples.

At least ten counts were recorded for this clone. This chain joins TRBV2 and TRBJ1-5; weak D call: TRBD1 (5 bases). Trimming cost V 6 bases and J 4 bases, with 10 bases left between them. The length of the CDR3 is 13 residues. Germline V gene lookup returns CDR1 SNHLY and CDR2 FYNNEI. In DNA form, the CDR3 reads TGTGCCAGCAGGCGGGAGGGGAATCAGCCCCAGCATTTT. This sequence encodes CASRREGNQPQHF.

This clone was picked up a small number of times. A single base separates this from a much larger clone, so it may be a read error. This sample includes further DNA sequences coding for the same CDR3. The V gene is TRBV29-1, the J gene TRBJ2-7, with D hard to call. With 4 bases removed from V and 4 bases from J, the gap between germline ends came to 11 bases. The CDR3 loop spans 12 amino acids. Germline V gene sequence: CDR1 SQVTM, CDR2 ANQGSEA. The CDR3 reads CSVVGGTYEQYF. The CDR3 DNA reads as TGCAGCGTTGTGGGCGGTACTTACGAGCAGTACTTC.

This clone has more than one count but fewer than ten. The chain has TRBV6-1 and TRBJ2-1, with 10 bases matching TRBD2. This CDR3 is built from 16 residues. In germline, CDR1 is MNHNS, CDR2 SASEGT. The ends lost 6 bases at V and 2 bases at J; junction bases unmatched: 7. CDR3 residues: CASRVAGGNPYNEQFF. The CDR3 DNA reads as TGTGCCAGCAGGGTAGCGGGAGGCAACCCCTACAATGAGCAGTTCTTC.

Judged by abundance, this clone is medium-sized (0.01 to 0.1%). V usage is TRBV7-3 and J usage is TRBJ2-7; 10 bases line up with TRBD1. After removal of 5 bases from V and 4 bases from J, the junction contained 2 bases not matched to a gene. Germline V gives CDR1 SGHTA, CDR2 FQGTGA. The CDR3 is made up of 13 amino acids. The CDR3, as DNA: TGTGCCAGCAGCGCGGACAGGGGGTACGAGCAGTACTTC. Its protein is CASSADRGYEQYF.

The V and J genes are TRBV6-2 or TRBV6-3 and TRBJ1-5; D remains unclear. CDR3 size: 13 residues. The ends were cut back, 8 bases at V and 0 bases at J, with 8 bases in the middle. CDR1 MNHEY and CDR2 SVGEGT come from the germline V gene. CDR3 nucleotide sequence: TGTGCCAGCTCGGTGTATAGCAATCAGCCCCAGCATTTT. Translated: CASSVYSNQPQHF.

Notes on this clone: This may come from a read error, since a much larger clone is one base off. The sample contains more than one DNA sequence encoding this CDR3. The rearrangement uses TRBV3-1 and TRBJ2-1; D is perhaps TRBD2 (6 bases). The CDR3 contains 14 residues. Trimming took off 4 bases at V and 14 bases at J, with 21 bases between the two ends. Germline V gene data show CDR1 as LGHDT and CDR2 as YNNKEL (reference sequence). The CDR3 DNA sequence: TGTGCCAGCAGCCGCTCGGCTAGCGACGGTCGGGAGTTCTTC. This gives the protein CASSRSASDGREFF.

This clone was seen repeatedly, ten times or more. A read error may be the cause here, since a much bigger clone is one base away. V and J are TRBV20-1 and TRBJ2-7; D gene uncertain. V lost 1 base and J lost 2, with 6 bases in between. The CDR3 sequence is 12 residues long. Looked up from germline, CDR1 is DFQATT and CDR2 is SNEGSKA (reference sequence). The CDR3 DNA reads as TGCAGTGCTAGAGCGAATACCTACGAGCAGTACTTC. It is translated as CSARANTYEQYF.

This clone was recorded many times. This chain joins TRBV19 and TRBJ1-1; TRBD1 matches at 9 bases. The length of the CDR3 is 16 residues. V lost 5 bases and J lost 5; bases outside the gene matches: 12. Per germline, CDR1 LNHDA and CDR2 SQIVND (reference sequence). CDR3 in amino acids: CASSPGQGRTRTEAFF. The CDR3 DNA follows: TGTGCCAGTAGTCCCGGACAGGGGAGAACTAGGACTGAAGCTTTCTTT. The full variable domain, completed using reference TRBV19 and TRBJ1-1, is DGGITQSPKYLFRKEGQNVTLSCEQNLNHDAMYWYRQDPGQGLRLIYYSQIVNDFQKGDIAEGYSVSREKKESFPLTVTSAQKNPTAFYLCASSPGQGRTRTEAFFGQGTRLTVV.

In this sample, this clone turned up a few times. The chain carries TRBV6-2 or TRBV6-3 and TRBJ2-7; 8 bases agree with TRBD2. J gave up 0 bases and V 6 bases, and 4 bases lay outside the gene matches. CDR3 size: 14 residues. Germline assignment: CDR1 MNHEY and CDR2 SVGEGT. DNA of the CDR3: TGTGCCAGCAGGGGACTAGTTTCCTCCTACGAGCAGTACTTC. Translation: CASRGLVSSYEQYF.

This clone was recorded many times. CDR3 in amino acids: CAWCRRNTEAFF. Here the CDR3 DNA reads TGTGCCTGGTGCAGGAGGAACACTGAAGCTTTCTTT. The V call is TRBV30, the J call TRBJ1-1; D is uncertain. V gave up 5 bases and J gave up 1 base, with 8 bases separating them. This CDR3 contains 12 residues. Germline V gives CDR1 GTSNPN, CDR2 SVGIG (reference sequence).

J is TRBJ2-3 and V is TRBV20-1; D is undetermined. CDR3 length: 12 amino acids. The V gene lost 6 bases and the J gene lost 5 bases, with 12 bases spanning the gap. Germline assignment: CDR1 DFQATT and CDR2 SNEGSKA (reference sequence). CDR3 protein: CSANQGGDTQYF. In nucleotides, the CDR3 is TGCAGTGCCAACCAAGGTGGAGATACGCAGTATTTT.

In this sample, this clone turned up many times. A much larger clone sits a single nucleotide away, making a read error possible. The same CDR3 also results from other DNA sequences found in this sample. V usage is TRBV14 and J usage is TRBJ1-1; no reliable D call. Germline V gene lookup returns CDR1 SGHDN and CDR2 FVKESK. The CDR3 spans 13 residues. The CDR3 loop is CASSRSNLEDAFF. CDR3 nucleotides: TGTGCTAGCAGCCGGAGTAATTTAGAGGACGCTTTCTTT.

This clone was seen repeatedly, ten times or more. The chain joins TRBV6-4 to TRBJ1-1; tentatively, D is TRBD1 (5 bases). Germline CDR1 is MRHNA and CDR2 is SNTAGT. The CDR3 has 13 amino acids. The V and J ends lost 8 bases and 2 bases respectively, with 12 bases between them. The CDR3 is CASRRQGNTEAFF. Written as DNA, the CDR3 is TGTGCCAGCCGTCGCCAGGGCAACACTGAAGCTTTCTTT.

This clone is labeled as medium-sized. The chain couples TRBV11-1 to TRBJ2-1; TRBD1 matches at 8 bases. Trimming at V came to 6 bases and at J to 4 bases, leaving 8 bases not matched to a gene. This CDR3 comprises 15 residues. Germline CDR1 and CDR2: SGHAT and FQDESV (reference sequence). As DNA, the CDR3 is TGTGCCAGCAGGGGTCAGGGACAGGCATACAATGAGCAGTTCTTC. This encodes CASRGQGQAYNEQFF.

This clone was seen repeatedly, ten times or more. The chain has TRBV6-5 and TRBJ1-2; possibly TRBD1 for D (5 bases). The CDR3 totals 15 residues. Trimming removed 0 bases from V and 6 bases from J, with 14 bases in between. The germline CDR1 and CDR2 sequences are MNHEY and SVGAGI. The DNA of the CDR3 is TGTGCCAGCAGTTACTCTCGCCCAGACAGTAATGGCTACACCTTC. Its translation: CASSYSRPDSNGYTF.

To note about this clone: One end of the junction does not line up with germline, which may come from a read error. The chain couples TRBV12-3 or TRBV12-4 to TRBJ1-2, with D perhaps TRBD1 (6 bases). There are 14 residues in the CDR3. The CDR3 loop is CASIQTDRPYVYTF. DNA of the CDR3: TGTGCCAGCATCCAAACGGACAGACCCTATGTCTACACCTTC.

The chain recombines TRBV18 with TRBJ2-3; 9 nucleotides match TRBD2. The V gene's germline CDR1 is KGHSH and CDR2 LQKENI. V trimming: 3 bases; J trimming: 2 bases; junction bases outside the gene matches: 3. The CDR3 loop spans 15 amino acids. The CDR3 here is CASSPSGGNTDTQYF. CDR3 nucleotides: TGTGCCAGCTCACCCAGCGGGGGGAACACAGATACGCAGTATTTT.

This clone came up a few times. The chain employs TRBV27 and TRBJ2-1; D is unresolved. Trimming removed 3 bases from V and 5 bases from J, with 8 bases in between. The CDR3 contains 13 residues. CDR1 and CDR2 from the germline V gene are MNHEY and SMNVEV (reference sequence). The DNA for the CDR3 is TGTGCCAGCAGTTTGAAAGGAAACAATGAGCAGTTCTTC. This codes for CASSLKGNNEQFF.

This clone was picked up many times. Since no conserved phenylalanine or tryptophan closes the CDR3, a read error is the likely cause. The chain couples TRBV30 to TRBJ2-5; no clear D. Trimming removed 1 base at V and 2 bases at J, with 2 bases between. CDR3 length: 11 residues. The germline V gene encodes CDR1 GTSNPN and CDR2 SVGIG (reference sequence). CDR3 region: CAWSAQETQYC. In DNA form, the CDR3 reads TGTGCCTGGAGTGCTCAAGAGACCCAGTACTGC.

The sample holds many counts of this clone. The chain couples TRBV6-2 or TRBV6-3 to TRBJ1-5, with 7 bases lining up with TRBD1. Germline V gives CDR1 MNHEY, CDR2 SVGEGT. This CDR3 comprises 14 residues. Trimming removed 0 bases from V and 6 bases from J; junction bases left unmatched: 2. CDR3 sequence (DNA): TGTGCCAGCAGTTACTCAGGGGGCGCTCAGCCCCAGCATTTT. Its translation: CASSYSGGAQPQHF.

This clone was recorded at least ten times. This rearrangement joins TRBV7-9 to TRBJ2-4; D is perhaps TRBD1 (6 bases). CDR3 length: 15 amino acids. Germline V lookup: CDR1 SEHNR, CDR2 FQNEAQ (reference sequence). The V and J ends lost 1 base and 0 bases respectively, with 7 bases between them. CDR3: CASSLGDIAKNIQYF. In DNA, the CDR3 is TGTGCCAGCAGCTTAGGGGACATAGCCAAAAACATTCAGTACTTC. Together with reference TRBV7-9 and TRBJ2-4, the CDR3 gives the full variable domain: DTGVSQNPRHKITKRGQNVTFRCDPISEHNRLYWYRQTLGQGPEFLTYFQNEAQLEKSRLLSDRFSAERPKGSFSTLEIQRTEQGDSAMYLCASSLGDIAKNIQYFGAGTRLSVL.

The sample holds many counts of this clone. The chain is built from TRBV7-9 and TRBJ2-5; D not resolved. The germline V gene encodes CDR1 SEHNR and CDR2 FQNEAQ (reference sequence). This CDR3 spans 12 amino acids. Trimming cost V 5 bases and J 5 bases, with 9 bases left between them. The CDR3 spells CASSPEAETQYF. The CDR3, as DNA: TGTGCCAGCAGCCCAGAGGCCGAGACCCAGTACTTC.

This clone was observed many times. The genes are TRBV7-9 and TRBJ2-5; perhaps TRBD1 as D (6 bases). The CDR3 covers 16 residues. Trimming took 3 bases from V and 4 from J, leaving 18 bases between them. Germline CDR1 is SEHNR and CDR2 is FQNEAQ (reference sequence). The CDR3 sequence: CASSFDRRQRGETQYF. In DNA form, the CDR3 reads TGTGCCAGCAGCTTTGACAGGCGCCAACGGGGAGAGACCCAGTACTTC.

Many counts were recorded for this clone. This chain's CDR3 is CASSRRLDRLSGNTIYF. The CDR3 DNA is TGCGCCAGCAGCCGCAGGCTGGACAGACTCTCTGGAAACACCATATATTTT. The chain joins TRBV4-3 to TRBJ1-3, with D possibly matching TRBD1 (6 bases). The CDR3 has 17 residues. V shed 4 bases and J shed 0 bases, with 16 bases lying between them. Germline-derived CDR1 and CDR2 are LGHNA and YSLEER.

The rearrangement joins TRBV4-1 to TRBJ2-7; D tentatively fits TRBD1 or TRBD2 (6 bases each). Trimming shortened V by 0 bases and J by 7 bases, and 10 bases separated the two germline ends. The CDR3 contains 13 residues. Germline values: CDR1 MGHRA, CDR2 YSYEKL. The CDR3 DNA follows: TGCGCCAGCAGCCAAGATGCGGGACAAGAGCAGTACTTC. Protein: CASSQDAGQEQYF.

As for this clone: A read error is possible here, since a much larger clone lies one base away. The rearrangement uses TRBV2 and TRBJ1-4; D is ambiguous. CDR3 length: 13 residues. Between the trimmed V and J ends, which lost 6 bases and 8 bases, there was a span of 13 bases. In germline, CDR1 is SNHLY, CDR2 FYNNEI. This chain's CDR3 is CASSFDPREKLFF. Written as DNA, the CDR3 is TGTGCCAGCAGCTTCGACCCTCGGGAAAAACTGTTTTTT.

This rearrangement joins TRBV20-1 to TRBJ1-5; D remains ambiguous. Trimming left V 3 bases short and J 0 bases short, with 6 bases between. Germline-derived CDR1 and CDR2 are DFQATT and SNEGSKA (reference sequence). The CDR3 covers 13 residues. CDR3 in DNA: TGCAGTGCTAGTCAGATTAGCAATCAGCCCCAGCATTTT. Translating it yields CSASQISNQPQHF.

This clone was observed a handful of times. This chain joins TRBV5-1 and TRBJ1-1; 7 bases match TRBD1. The CDR3 has 15 amino acids. The germline gives CDR1 SGHRS, CDR2 YFSETQ. The V segment lost 4 bases and the J segment 10 bases; nucleotides outside the gene matches: 16. CDR3 residues: CASSGAGTADEGAFF. CDR3 DNA sequence: TGCGCCAGCAGCGGGGCGGGGACAGCCGATGAAGGAGCTTTCTTT. Full variable domain (missing parts from reference TRBV5-1 and TRBJ1-1): KAGVTQTPRYLIKTRGQQVTLSCSPISGHRSVSWYQQTPGQGLQFLFEYFSETQRNKGNFPGRFSGRQFSNSRSEMNVSTLELGDSALYLCASSGAGTADEGAFFGQGTRLTVV.

This clone was recorded a few times. This sequence joins TRBV20-1 and TRBJ2-7; D is possibly TRBD1 or TRBD2 (5 bases each). With 2 bases removed from V and 4 bases from J, the gap between germline ends came to 15 bases. The CDR3 is 14 amino acids. Germline assignment: CDR1 DFQATT and CDR2 SNEGSKA (reference sequence). In DNA form, the CDR3 reads TGCAGTGCTAGATCAGACACAGAGGGGTACGAGCAGTACTTC. Its protein product is CSARSDTEGYEQYF.

The chain joins TRBV11-2 to TRBJ2-3; D remains unclear. Trimming cost V 3 bases and J 1 base, with 11 bases left between them. This CDR3 spans 15 amino acids. In germline, CDR1 is SGHAT, CDR2 FQNNGV. The chain's CDR3 is CASSLGFAGTDTQYF. DNA for the CDR3: TGTGCCAGCAGCTTGGGATTTGCGGGCACAGATACGCAGTATTTT.

This clone was seen at least ten times. V usage is TRBV5-4 and J usage is TRBJ2-1, with 10 nucleotides matching TRBD2. From germline, CDR1 is SGHNT and CDR2 YYREEE (reference sequence). The CDR3 runs 15 residues. V lost 0 bases and J lost 9; bases outside the gene matches: 6. CDR3 DNA: TGTGCCAGCAGCTTGGGTCTAGCGGGAGACAGTGAGCAGTTCTTC. This sequence encodes CASSLGLAGDSEQFF.

This clone has just a few counts. This chain uses TRBV12-3 or TRBV12-4 with TRBJ2-1; 11 nucleotides align to TRBD2. The CDR3 has 18 amino acids. The V segment lost 5 bases and the J segment 3 bases; nucleotides outside the gene matches: 12. This CDR3 is CASSPLGRGLADYNEQFF. CDR3 DNA sequence: TGTGCCAGCAGTCCCCTCGGGCGGGGACTAGCGGACTACAATGAGCAGTTCTTC.